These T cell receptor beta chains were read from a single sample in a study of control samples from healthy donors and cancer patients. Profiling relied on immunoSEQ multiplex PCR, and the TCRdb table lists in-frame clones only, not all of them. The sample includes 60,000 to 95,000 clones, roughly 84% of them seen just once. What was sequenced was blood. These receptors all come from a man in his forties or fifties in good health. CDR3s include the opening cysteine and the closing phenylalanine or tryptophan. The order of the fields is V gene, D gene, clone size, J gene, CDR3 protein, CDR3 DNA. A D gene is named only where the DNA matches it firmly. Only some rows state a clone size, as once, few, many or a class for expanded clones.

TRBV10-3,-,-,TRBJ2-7,CAISETGYEQYF,TGTGCCATCAGTGAGACGGGTTACGAGCAGTACTTC
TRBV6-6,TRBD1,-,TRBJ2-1,CASSQRQGGNNEQFF,TGTGCCAGCAGTCAGAGACAGGGTGGGAACAATGAGCAGTTCTTC
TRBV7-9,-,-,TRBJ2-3,CASSGTRSSTDTQYF,TGTGCCAGCAGCGGGACAAGGTCTAGCACAGATACGCAGTATTTT
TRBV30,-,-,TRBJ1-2,CAWSRGDPYGYTF,TGTGCCTGGAGCCGGGGAGACCCTTATGGCTACACCTTC
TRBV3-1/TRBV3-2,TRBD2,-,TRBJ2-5,CASSHISGSLETQYF,TGTGCCAGCAGCCACATTAGCGGGAGTTTAGAGACCCAGTACTTC
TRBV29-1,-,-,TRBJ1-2,CSVQGSRPQGGYTF,TGCAGCGTCCAAGGGAGCAGGCCCCAGGGTGGCTACACCTTC
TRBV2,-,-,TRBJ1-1,CASRRGVTEAFF,TGTGCCAGCCGGCGCGGGGTGACTGAAGCTTTCTTT
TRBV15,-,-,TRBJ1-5,CATSRDGRSNQPQHF,TGTGCCACCAGCAGAGATGGCAGAAGCAATCAGCCCCAGCATTTT
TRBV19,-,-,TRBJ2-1,CASSSGLHNEQFF,TGTGCCAGTAGCTCGGGACTCCACAATGAGCAGTTCTTC
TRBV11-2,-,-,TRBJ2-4,CASSSNFLAKNIQYF,TGTGCCAGCAGCTCCAACTTTCTAGCCAAAAACATTCAGTACTTC
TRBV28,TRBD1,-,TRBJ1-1,CASRNDRGLLNTEAFF,TGTGCCAGCAGGAATGACAGGGGGCTGTTGAACACTGAAGCTTTCTTT
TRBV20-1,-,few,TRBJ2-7,CSARTNYEQYF,TGCAGTGCTAGAACCAACTACGAGCAGTACTTC
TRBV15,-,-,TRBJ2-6,CATSRGRASGANVLTF,TGTGCCACCAGCAGAGGGCGAGCCTCTGGGGCCAACGTCCTGACTTTC
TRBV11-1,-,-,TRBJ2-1,CASSLDTQAVQFF,TGTGCCAGCAGCTTAGATACTCAGGCGGTGCAGTTCTTC
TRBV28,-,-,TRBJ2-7,CASTAPRGPISF,TGTGCCAGCACCGCTCCACGTGGCCCCATAAGCTTC